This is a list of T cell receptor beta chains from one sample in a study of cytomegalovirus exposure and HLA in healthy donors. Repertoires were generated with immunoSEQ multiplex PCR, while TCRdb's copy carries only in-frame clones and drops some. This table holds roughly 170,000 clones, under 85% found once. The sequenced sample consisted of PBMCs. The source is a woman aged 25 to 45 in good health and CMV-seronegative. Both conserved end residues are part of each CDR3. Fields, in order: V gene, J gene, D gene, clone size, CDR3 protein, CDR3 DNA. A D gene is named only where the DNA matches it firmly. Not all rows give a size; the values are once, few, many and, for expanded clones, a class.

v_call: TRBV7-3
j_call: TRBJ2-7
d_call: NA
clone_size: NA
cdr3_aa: CASSPGAFYEQYF
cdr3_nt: TGTGCCAGCAGCCCTGGGGCTTTCTACGAGCAGTACTTC

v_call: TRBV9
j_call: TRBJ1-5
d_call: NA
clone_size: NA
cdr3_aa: CASSVGVNSNQPQHF
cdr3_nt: TGTGCCAGCAGCGTCGGGGTAAATAGCAATCAGCCCCAGCATTTT

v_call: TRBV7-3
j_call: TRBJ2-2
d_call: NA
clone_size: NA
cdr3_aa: CASSLSGVGTGELFF
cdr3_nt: TGTGCCAGCAGCTTAAGCGGGGTGGGCACCGGGGAGCTGTTTTTT

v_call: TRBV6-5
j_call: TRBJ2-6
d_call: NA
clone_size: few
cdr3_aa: CASGALYSGANVLTF
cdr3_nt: TGTGCCAGCGGGGCATTATACTCTGGGGCCAACGTCCTGACTTTC

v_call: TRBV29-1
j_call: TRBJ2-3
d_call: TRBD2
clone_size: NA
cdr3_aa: CSVPAGVTDTQYF
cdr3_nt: TGCAGCGTCCCGGCGGGAGTAACAGATACGCAGTATTTT

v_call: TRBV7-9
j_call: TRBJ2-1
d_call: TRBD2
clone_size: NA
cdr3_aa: CSSSLVLAGGDEQFF
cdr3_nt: TGTTCCAGCAGCTTAGTTCTAGCGGGAGGAGATGAGCAGTTCTTC

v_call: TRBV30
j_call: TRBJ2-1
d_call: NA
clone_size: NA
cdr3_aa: CAWYTRGNEQFF
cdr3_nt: TGTGCCTGGTATACCAGGGGCAATGAGCAGTTCTTC

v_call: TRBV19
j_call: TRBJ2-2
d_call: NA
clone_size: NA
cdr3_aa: CASSIQTNTGELFF
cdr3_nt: TGTGCCAGTAGTATCCAGACGAACACCGGGGAGCTGTTTTTT

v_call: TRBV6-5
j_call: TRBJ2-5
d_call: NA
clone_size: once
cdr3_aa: CASSYSTGSETQYF
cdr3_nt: TGTGCCAGCAGTTACTCGACGGGGTCGGAGACCCAGTACTTC

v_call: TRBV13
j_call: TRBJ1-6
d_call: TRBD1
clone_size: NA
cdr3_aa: CASSPLGTGDPTSYNSPLHF
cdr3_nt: TGTGCCAGCAGCCCGCTAGGGACAGGGGATCCAACCTCCTATAATTCACCCCTCCACTTT

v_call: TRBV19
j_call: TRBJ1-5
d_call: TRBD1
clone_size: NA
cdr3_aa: CASTNRGVHQPQHF
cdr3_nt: TGTGCCAGCACCAACAGGGGTGTCCATCAGCCCCAGCATTTT

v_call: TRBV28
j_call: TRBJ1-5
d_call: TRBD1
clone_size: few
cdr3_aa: CASSPTGGHSNQPQHF
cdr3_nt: TGTGCCAGCAGCCCGACAGGGGGCCATAGCAATCAGCCCCAGCATTTT

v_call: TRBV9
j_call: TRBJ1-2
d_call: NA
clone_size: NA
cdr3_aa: CASSWIGGEEGYTF
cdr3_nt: TGTGCCAGCAGCTGGATTGGGGGGGAGGAGGGCTACACCTTC

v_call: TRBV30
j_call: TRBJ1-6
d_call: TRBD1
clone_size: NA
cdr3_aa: CAWDRAGSPLHF
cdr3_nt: TGTGCCTGGGACAGGGCTGGTTCACCCCTCCACTTT

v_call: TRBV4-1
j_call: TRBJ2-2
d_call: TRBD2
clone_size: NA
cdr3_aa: CASSQTQSGVNTGELFF
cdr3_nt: TGCGCCAGCAGCCAAACTCAAAGCGGGGTGAACACCGGGGAGCTGTTTTTT

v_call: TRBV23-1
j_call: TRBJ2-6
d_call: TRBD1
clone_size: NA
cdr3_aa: CASSLLTQGPNLSGANVLTF
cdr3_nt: TGCGCCAGCAGTCTCTTGACACAGGGGCCCAACCTCTCTGGGGCCAACGTCCTGACTTTC

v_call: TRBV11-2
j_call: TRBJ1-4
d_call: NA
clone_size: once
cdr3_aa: CASSRRGIGEKLFF
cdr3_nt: TGTGCCAGCAGCCGCAGGGGAATAGGGGAAAAACTGTTTTTT

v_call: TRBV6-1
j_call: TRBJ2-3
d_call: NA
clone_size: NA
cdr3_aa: CASSENGVDTQYF
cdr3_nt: TGTGCCAGCAGTGAAAACGGGGTAGATACGCAGTATTTT

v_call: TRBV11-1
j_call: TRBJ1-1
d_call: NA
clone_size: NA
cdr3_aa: CASSSTGNTEAFF
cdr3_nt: TGTGCCAGCAGCTCGACAGGAAACACTGAAGCTTTCTTT

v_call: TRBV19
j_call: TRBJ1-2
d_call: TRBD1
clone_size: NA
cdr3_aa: CASSRDRDFYGYTF
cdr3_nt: TGTGCCAGTAGTAGGGACAGGGACTTCTATGGCTACACCTTC

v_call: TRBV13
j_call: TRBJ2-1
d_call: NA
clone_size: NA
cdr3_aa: CASSWSEAGIYNEQFF
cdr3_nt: TGTGCCAGCAGTTGGTCGGAGGCGGGCATTTACAATGAGCAGTTCTTC

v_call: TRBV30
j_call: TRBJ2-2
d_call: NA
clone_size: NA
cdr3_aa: CAWTLAGAGELFF
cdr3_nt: TGTGCCTGGACTCTCGCAGGGGCCGGGGAGCTGTTTTTT

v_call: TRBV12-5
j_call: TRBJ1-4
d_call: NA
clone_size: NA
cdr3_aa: CASGLPPDRPQGEKLFF
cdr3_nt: TGTGCTAGTGGTCTCCCTCCGGACCGGCCGCAGGGTGAAAAACTGTTTTTT

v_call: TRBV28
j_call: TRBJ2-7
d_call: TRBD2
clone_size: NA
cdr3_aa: CASRPGLAGVEQYF
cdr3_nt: TGTGCCAGCAGACCGGGACTAGCGGGAGTTGAGCAGTACTTC

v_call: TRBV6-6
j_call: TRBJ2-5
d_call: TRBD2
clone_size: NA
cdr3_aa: CASSYGLGLVETQYF
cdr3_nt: TGTGCCAGCAGTTACGGCCTGGGACTAGTTGAGACCCAGTACTTC

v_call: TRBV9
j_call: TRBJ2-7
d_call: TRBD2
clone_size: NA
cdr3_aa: CASSVAGGDEQYF
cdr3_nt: TGTGCCAGCAGCGTAGCCGGGGGGGACGAGCAGTACTTC

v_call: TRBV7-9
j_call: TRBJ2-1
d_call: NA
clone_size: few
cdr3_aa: CASSEPRNEQFF
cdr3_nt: TGTGCCAGCAGCGAACCGCGCAATGAGCAGTTCTTC

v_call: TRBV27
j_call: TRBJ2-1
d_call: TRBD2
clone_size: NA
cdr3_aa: CASIREGPRNEQFF
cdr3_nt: TGTGCCAGCATAAGGGAGGGCCCTCGCAATGAGCAGTTCTTC

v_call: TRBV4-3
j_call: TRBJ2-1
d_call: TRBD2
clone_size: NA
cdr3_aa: CASSQGPSRSGDNEQFF
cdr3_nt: TGCGCCAGCAGCCAAGGACCTAGCCGGAGCGGGGACAATGAGCAGTTCTTC

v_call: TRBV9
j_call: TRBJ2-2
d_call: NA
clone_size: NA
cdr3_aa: CASSVARNTGELFF
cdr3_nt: TGTGCCAGCAGCGTAGCCCGTAACACCGGGGAGCTGTTTTTT

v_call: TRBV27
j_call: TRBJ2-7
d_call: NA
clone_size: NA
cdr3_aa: CASSSQLGEPGYEQYF
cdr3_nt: TGTGCCAGCAGTTCCCAACTGGGAGAGCCTGGTTACGAGCAGTACTTC

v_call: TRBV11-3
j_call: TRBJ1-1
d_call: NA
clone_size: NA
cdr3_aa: CASSLTDWTEAFF
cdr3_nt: TGTGCCAGCAGCTTAACCGACTGGACTGAAGCTTTCTTT

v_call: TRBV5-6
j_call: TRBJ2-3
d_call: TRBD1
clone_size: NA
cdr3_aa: CASSSDRGRTDTQYF
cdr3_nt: TGTGCCAGCAGCTCTGACAGGGGGCGAACAGATACGCAGTATTTT

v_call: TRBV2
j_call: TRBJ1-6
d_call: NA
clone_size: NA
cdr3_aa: CASSNRDTRLSPLHF
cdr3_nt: TGTGCCAGCAGCAATCGGGACACACGACTTTCACCCCTCCACTTT

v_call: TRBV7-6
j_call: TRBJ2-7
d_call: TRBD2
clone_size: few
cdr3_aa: CASSFSLGEGGEQYF
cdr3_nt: TGTGCCAGCAGCTTTTCACTCGGGGAGGGAGGCGAGCAGTACTTC

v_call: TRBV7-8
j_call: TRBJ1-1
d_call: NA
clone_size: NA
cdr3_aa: CASLLGMNTEAFF
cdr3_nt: TGTGCCAGCTTGCTCGGGATGAACACTGAAGCTTTCTTT

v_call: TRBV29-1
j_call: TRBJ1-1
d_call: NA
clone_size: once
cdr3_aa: CSVVLLGGYTEAFF
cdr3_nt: TGCAGCGTTGTCTTACTGGGAGGGTACACTGAAGCTTTCTTT

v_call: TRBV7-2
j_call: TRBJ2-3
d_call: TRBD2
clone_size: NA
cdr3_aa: CASSLGLAGENTQYF
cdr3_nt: TGTGCCAGCAGCTTAGGGCTAGCGGGAGAGAATACGCAGTATTTT

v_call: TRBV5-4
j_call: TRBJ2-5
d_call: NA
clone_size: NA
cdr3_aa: CASSLGDRQETQYF
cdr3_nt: TGTGCCAGCAGCTTGGGTGACAGACAAGAGACCCAGTACTTC

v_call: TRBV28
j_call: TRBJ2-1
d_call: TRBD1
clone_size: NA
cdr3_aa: CASSDLGQGASYNEQFF
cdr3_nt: TGTGCCAGCAGCGACCTGGGACAGGGGGCCTCCTACAATGAGCAGTTCTTC

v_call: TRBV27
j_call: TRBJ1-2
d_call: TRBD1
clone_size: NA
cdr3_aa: CASSLSPDTTGVESYTF
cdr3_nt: TGTGCCAGCAGTTTAAGCCCCGATACCACAGGGGTAGAAAGCTACACCTTC

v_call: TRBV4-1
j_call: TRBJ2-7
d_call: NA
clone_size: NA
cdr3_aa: CASSQDRPRDYEQYF
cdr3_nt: TGCGCCAGCAGCCAAGATCGGCCACGGGACTACGAGCAGTACTTC

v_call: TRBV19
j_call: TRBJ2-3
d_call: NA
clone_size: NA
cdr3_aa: CASSMSPGHLATDTQYF
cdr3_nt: TGTGCCAGTAGTATGAGCCCGGGACATTTAGCGACGGATACGCAGTATTTT

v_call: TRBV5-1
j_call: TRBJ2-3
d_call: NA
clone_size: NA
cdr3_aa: CASSAHLPTDTQYF
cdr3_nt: TGCGCCAGCAGCGCCCACCTACCCACAGATACGCAGTATTTT

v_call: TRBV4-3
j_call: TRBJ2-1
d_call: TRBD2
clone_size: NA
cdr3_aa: CASSQERLGTSGKNEQFF
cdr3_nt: TGCGCCAGCAGCCAAGAGAGGTTAGGGACTAGCGGGAAGAATGAGCAGTTCTTC

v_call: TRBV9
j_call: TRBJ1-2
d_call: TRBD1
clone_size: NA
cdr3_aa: CASVRGQGNYGYTF
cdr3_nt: TGTGCCAGCGTGCGAGGACAGGGGAACTATGGCTACACCTTC

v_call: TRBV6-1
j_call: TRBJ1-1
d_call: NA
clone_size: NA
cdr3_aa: CASSYGTEAFF
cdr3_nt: TGTGCCAGCAGCTACGGGACTGAAGCTTTCTTT

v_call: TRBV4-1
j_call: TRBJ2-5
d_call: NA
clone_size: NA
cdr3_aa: CASSQDFSGRRRETQYF
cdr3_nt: TGCGCCAGCAGCCAAGACTTTTCGGGAAGGAGGAGAGAGACCCAGTACTTC

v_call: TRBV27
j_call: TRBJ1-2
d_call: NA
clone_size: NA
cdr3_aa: CASSPHQTNYGYTF
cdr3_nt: TGTGCCAGCAGTCCGCACCAGACAAACTATGGCTACACCTTC

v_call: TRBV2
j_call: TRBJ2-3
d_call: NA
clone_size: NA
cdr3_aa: CASTASELQHTDTQYF
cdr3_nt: TGTGCCAGCACGGCGTCGGAGCTTCAACACACAGATACGCAGTATTTT

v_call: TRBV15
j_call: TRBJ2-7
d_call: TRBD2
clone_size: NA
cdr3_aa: CATSRGTGRAGAYEQYF
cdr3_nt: TGTGCCACCAGCCGAGGTACCGGGAGGGCCGGGGCCTACGAGCAGTACTTC

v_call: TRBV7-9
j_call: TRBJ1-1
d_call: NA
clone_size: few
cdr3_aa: CASDFLTLNTEAFF
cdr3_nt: TGTGCCAGCGATTTTTTGACATTGAACACTGAAGCTTTCTTT

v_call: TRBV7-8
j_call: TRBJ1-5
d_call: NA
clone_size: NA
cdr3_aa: CASSLGGVQPQHF
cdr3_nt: TGTGCCAGCAGCTTAGGCGGGGTTCAGCCCCAGCATTTT

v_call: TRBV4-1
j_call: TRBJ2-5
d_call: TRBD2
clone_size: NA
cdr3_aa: CASSQVTGLERGQYF
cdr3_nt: TGCGCCAGCAGCCAAGTCACAGGACTAGAAAGGGGCCAGTACTTC

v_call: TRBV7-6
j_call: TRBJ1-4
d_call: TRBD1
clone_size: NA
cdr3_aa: CASSPDRFQTNEKLFF
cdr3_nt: TGTGCCAGCAGCCCGGACAGGTTCCAAACTAATGAAAAACTGTTTTTT

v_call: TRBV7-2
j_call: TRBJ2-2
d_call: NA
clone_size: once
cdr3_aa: CASSPQPGLVTGELFF
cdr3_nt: TGTGCCAGCAGCCCCCAACCGGGACTCGTCACCGGGGAGCTGTTTTTT

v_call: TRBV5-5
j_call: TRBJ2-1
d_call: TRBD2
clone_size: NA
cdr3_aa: CASRDLSGSSYNEQFF
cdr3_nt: TGTGCCAGCAGAGACCTTAGCGGGAGCTCCTACAATGAGCAGTTCTTC

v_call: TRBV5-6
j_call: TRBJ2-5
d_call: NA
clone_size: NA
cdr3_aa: CASSWSAAQETQYF
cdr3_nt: TGTGCCAGCAGCTGGTCGGCGGCCCAAGAGACCCAGTACTTC